These 9 T cell receptor beta chains were sequenced from one sample in a study of blood T cell repertoires in COVID-19. Profiled with immunoSEQ multiplex PCR; TCRdb holds only in-frame clones, not every one. Of about 26,000 clones detected, 85% to 90% appear once; the ten largest clones hold around 4.7%. Sequencing was performed on peripheral blood. The receptors originated from a man between 65 and 79 years old with active COVID-19.

The rearrangement links TRBV15 to TRBJ2-1; 14 bases match TRBD2. V lost 1 base, J lost 8 bases, and 16 bases stayed unmatched. Germline CDR1 and CDR2: LNHNV and YYDKDF (reference sequence). The CDR3 runs 20 residues. In DNA, the CDR3 is TGTGCCACCAGCAGAGGCCCGACTAGCGGGGGGGCAAGCAGGCGGGATGAGCAGTTCTTC. This gives the protein CATSRGPTSGGASRRDEQFF.

The rearrangement uses TRBV24-1 and TRBJ1-4, with D possibly being TRBD1 (5 bases). The V gene's germline CDR1 is KGHDR and CDR2 SFDVKD. The length of the CDR3 is 14 residues. The V and J ends lost 3 bases and 7 bases respectively, with 11 bases between them. CDR3 sequence reads: CATSDGTSSEKLFF. The CDR3 DNA reads as TGTGCCACCAGTGATGGGACTTCGAGTGAAAAACTGTTTTTT.

The chain has TRBV28 and TRBJ2-3; 8 nucleotides align to TRBD1. Germline V gives CDR1 MDHEN, CDR2 SYDVKM. The junction had 6 bases not matched to a gene; V was cut back by 8 bases and J by 5 bases. The CDR3 spans 13 residues. The CDR3 region is CASQGALIDTQYF. In nucleotides, the CDR3 is TGTGCCAGCCAGGGGGCGCTTATAGATACGCAGTATTTT.

The genes are TRBV5-4 and TRBJ1-3; TRBD1 matches 7 bases. V was pared by 7 bases and J by 2 bases, with 12 bases of the junction left unmatched. Germline CDR1 SGHNT, CDR2 YYREEE (reference sequence). The CDR3 extends over 16 amino acids. In DNA, the CDR3 is TGTGCCAGCTCCGAACAGGGGACGTGGGCTGGAAACACCATATATTTT. Encoded protein: CASSEQGTWAGNTIYF.

The chain has TRBV3-1 (or the pseudogene TRBV3-2) and TRBJ2-5; 8 bases match TRBD2. This CDR3 is 14 amino acids long. Germline V CDR1 and CDR2: LGHDT, YNNKEL (reference sequence). V lost 3 bases, J lost 5 bases, and 5 bases stayed unmatched. The CDR3 region has the DNA TGTGCCAGCAGCCATCGGGGGGGCGGGGAGACCCAGTACTTC. Translated, it gives CASSHRGGGETQYF.

The chain employs TRBV5-8 and TRBJ1-5; D is possibly TRBD1 (5 bases). The germline V and J ends were trimmed by 4 bases and 10 bases, with 18 bases remaining between them. The CDR3 is 14 residues long. Germline lookup yields CDR1 SGHTS and CDR2 YDEGEE. CDR3 DNA sequence: TGTGCCAGCAGCCTGACAGCTTCGAGTCAACCCCAGCATTTT. Translating gives CASSLTASSQPQHF.

V usage is TRBV19 and J usage is TRBJ1-1, with D tentatively TRBD1 (5 bases). Germline V gene data show CDR1 as LNHDA and CDR2 as SQIVND (reference sequence). V was shortened by 5 bases and J by 4 bases, with 11 bases between the two germline ends. The CDR3 sequence is 13 residues long. CDR3 DNA sequence: TGTGCCAGTAGTGAGGGAGGGGCCACTGAAGCTTTCTTT. This encodes CASSEGGATEAFF.

V usage is TRBV7-9 and J usage is TRBJ2-7; D is unclear. This CDR3 contains 14 residues. Germline CDR1 is SEHNR and CDR2 is FQNEAQ (reference sequence). The ends were cut back, 1 base at V and 2 bases at J, with 9 bases in the middle. CDR3 region: CASSLGLGPYEQYF. Written as DNA, the CDR3 is TGTGCCAGCAGCTTAGGGCTGGGCCCCTACGAGCAGTACTTC.

The sample holds one count of this clone. This chain uses TRBV7-8 with TRBJ2-7; D gene unclear. CDR1 SGHVS and CDR2 FQNEAQ come from the germline V gene. This CDR3 is built from 15 residues. The ends were cut back, 1 base at V and 1 base at J, with 11 bases in the middle. The CDR3 nucleotides read TGTGCCAGCAGCTTAGGTAGAAGTGGTTCCTACGAGCAGTACTTC. Protein: CASSLGRSGSYEQYF.